This TCR beta chain originates from a study of blood T cell repertoires in COVID-19. Sequencing used immunoSEQ multiplex PCR; TCRdb keeps in-frame clones, though not all of them. Of about 120,000 clones in the sample, 70% to 85% were seen once. This CDR3 has 16 amino acids. CDR1 SGHTA and CDR2 FQGTGA come from the germline V gene. The J segment lost 3 bases and the V segment lost 5 bases, leaving 12 bases of the junction unmatched. The TCR sequence derives from a man in his fifties with acute or convalescent COVID-19. The chain combines TRBV7-3 with TRBJ2-7, with 8 bases that match TRBD1. The sequenced sample consisted of peripheral blood. The CDR3 nucleotides are TGTGCCAGCAGCGTCGACAGGGGCGCCCCTCTCTACGAGCAGTACTTC. Translating gives CASSVDRGAPLYEQYF.